This T cell receptor beta chain is drawn from a study of blood T cells in healthy people across ages. The CDR3 is 16 residues long. Germline V CDR1 and CDR2: LGHNA, YSLEER. V was pared by 1 base and J by 5 bases, with 17 bases between. In this sample, this clonotype turned up a few times. Next came a second PCR, run for about 6 to 12 cycles, which used a sample-barcoded 5' primer along with a J-beta primer mix. TCRdb independently ran MiXCR on the 5' RACE reads; one entry per CDR3 protein. The sample contains approximately 1.5 million distinct CDR3 sequences, about 45% of which appear only once. This receptor was obtained from a young woman in good health. Sequencing input: blood. The chain has TRBV4-3 and TRBJ1-1; D call uncertain. CDR3 in DNA: TGCGCCAGCAGCCAAGCTTACGCGGGGTTTGGAACTGAAGCTTTCTTT. Its translation is CASSQAYAGFGTEAFF.